The clone carrying this T cell receptor beta chain was seen only once. Its matching antigen is unknown. Clones were read by immunoSEQ multiplex PCR, and TCRdb kept only the in-frame ones, dropping some. This sample has tens of thousands of clones, with 80% found just once. The sample is drawn from a study of T cell responses to AZD1222 COVID-19 vaccine. Overall study results and limits: Reportedly, nearly half the spike-specific TCRs target unmutated variant regions. White British donors predominated, females outnumbered males, and clonal diversity was possibly underestimated.

The CDR3 loop spans 14 amino acids. Looked up from germline, CDR1 is MNHEY and CDR2 is SMNVEV (reference sequence). Trimming took off 2 bases at V and 2 bases at J, with 10 bases between the two ends. The sample consisted of peripheral blood, taken 28 days after the second AZD1222 dose. V gene TRBV27 combines with J gene TRBJ2-7; possibly TRBD1 for D (5 bases). This sequence was found in an adult who received the AZD1222 COVID-19 vaccine. The CDR3 bases are TGTGCCAGCAGTTTAAGGGGATCCACCTACGAGCAGTACTTC. Protein product: CASSLRGSTYEQYF.